Listed below are T cell receptor beta chains from one sample, sequenced in a study of T cells after yellow fever vaccination. A single record per CDR3 protein comes from TCRdb applying MiXCR to the 5' RACE reads. The sample has some 320,000 distinct CDR3 sequences, roughly a tenth seen once; the top ten hold roughly 3%. This material consisted of CD4+ T cells sorted from PBMCs, taken 45 days after the yellow fever booster vaccination. These receptors all stem from a man between 18 and 35 years old who received the YFV17D yellow fever vaccine. Both conserved end residues are trimmed from each CDR3.

>TRBJ2-7|TRBV7-3
ASSFDSSYEQY
>TRBJ2-5|TRBV5-4
ASSSKLAGQETQY
>TRBJ1-4|TRBV6-2/TRBV6-3
ASSSSRAWEKLF
>TRBJ2-4|TRBV14
ASSQGAGAKKIQY
>TRBJ2-4|TRBV10-3
ATAVAGGGQNIQY
>TRBJ1-6|TRBV6-1
ASTVEGSNNSPLH
>TRBJ1-5|TRBV10-3
AISQGAQQPQH
>TRBJ1-4|TRBV5-4
ASTLQGINEKLF
>TRBJ1-1|TRBV12-3/TRBV12-4
ASTPNRAGPAF
>TRBJ1-2|TRBV5-1
ASSLVGQADGYT
>TRBJ2-1|TRBV19
ASSIGRGSTNEQF
>TRBJ2-4|TRBV12-3/TRBV12-4
ASRLDGDYIQY
>TRBJ2-2|TRBV6-1
ASSEWRGLNTGELF
>TRBJ1-1|TRBV6-5
ASSQGQGAF
>TRBJ1-6|TRBV27
ASRRGRLNSPLH
>TRBJ2-4|TRBV7-9
ASSSEGVVRNIQY
>TRBJ2-1|TRBV5-1
ASGALAGGYNEQF
>TRBJ2-6|TRBV4-1
ASSQVGQGSGANVLT
>TRBJ2-3|TRBV4-3
ASSQGTAWVADTQY
>TRBJ1-1|TRBV7-9
ASSFHQGTNTEAF
>TRBJ2-7|TRBV29-1
SIALVGEQY
>TRBJ1-3|TRBV2
ASTPAETTGNTIY
>TRBJ1-5|TRBV5-6
ASSPRVGEPQH
>TRBJ2-3|TRBV7-8
ASSYLPGYPDTQY
>TRBJ2-1|TRBV15
ATSRDHQHEQF
>TRBJ2-7|TRBV5-1
ASSLRTGWDEQY
>TRBJ1-1|TRBV19
ASKRDENTEAF
>TRBJ2-1|TRBV3-1
ASSTQGSGEQF
>TRBJ2-2|TRBV4-3
ASSQGAQGTGELF
>TRBJ1-3|TRBV18
ASSPRDSSGNTIY
>TRBJ1-1|TRBV6-6
ASRSGLLNTEAF
>TRBJ1-1|TRBV7-3
ASSLPGPNTEAF
>TRBJ2-6|TRBV6-5
ASSYQRRGSGANVLT
>TRBJ2-5|TRBV15
ATSRGTEETQY
>TRBJ2-1|TRBV29-1
SAGTGGGEQF
>TRBJ2-7|TRBV10-2
ASSERRGRGDEQY